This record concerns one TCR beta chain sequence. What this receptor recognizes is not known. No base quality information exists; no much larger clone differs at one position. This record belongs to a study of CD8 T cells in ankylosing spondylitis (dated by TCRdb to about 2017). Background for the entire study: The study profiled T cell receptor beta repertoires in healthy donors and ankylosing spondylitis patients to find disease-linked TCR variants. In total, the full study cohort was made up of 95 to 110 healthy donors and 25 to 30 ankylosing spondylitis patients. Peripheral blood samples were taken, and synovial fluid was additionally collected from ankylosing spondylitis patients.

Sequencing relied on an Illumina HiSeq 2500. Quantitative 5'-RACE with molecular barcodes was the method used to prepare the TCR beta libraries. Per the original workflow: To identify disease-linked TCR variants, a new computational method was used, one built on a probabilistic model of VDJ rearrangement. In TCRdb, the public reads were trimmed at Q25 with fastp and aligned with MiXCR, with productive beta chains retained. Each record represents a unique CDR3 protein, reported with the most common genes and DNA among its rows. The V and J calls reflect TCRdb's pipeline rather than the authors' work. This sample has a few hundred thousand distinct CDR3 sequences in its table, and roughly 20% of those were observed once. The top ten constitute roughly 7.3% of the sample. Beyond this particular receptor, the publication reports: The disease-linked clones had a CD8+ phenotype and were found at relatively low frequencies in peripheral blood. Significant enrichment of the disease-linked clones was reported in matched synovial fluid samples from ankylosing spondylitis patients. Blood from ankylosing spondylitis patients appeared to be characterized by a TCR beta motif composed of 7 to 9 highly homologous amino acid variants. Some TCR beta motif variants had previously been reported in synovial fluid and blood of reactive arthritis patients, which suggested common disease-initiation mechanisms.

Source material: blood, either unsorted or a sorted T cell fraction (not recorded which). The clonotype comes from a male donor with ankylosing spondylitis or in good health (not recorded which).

The CDR3: CASRSGTGVSYEQYV. The DNA is as follows: TGTGCCAGCAGGTCCGGGACAGGGGTATCCTACGAGCAGTACGTC. The rearrangement combines TRBV5-6 with TRBJ2-7, with 10 junctional bases fitting TRBD1. CDR3 length: 15 amino acids, cysteine to valine. CDR3 DNA only is kept here, 45 bases in frame from base 1. After removal of 5 bases from V and 1 base from J, the junction retains 6 bases not matched to a gene. The germline V gene encodes CDR1 SGHDT and CDR2 YYEEEE.